A single sample gave rise to the 30 T cell receptor beta chains below, sequenced in a study of shared clonotypes between healthy human individuals. Sequencing used immunoSEQ multiplex PCR; TCRdb keeps in-frame clones, though not all of them. The sample comprises some 490,000 clones, around 85% of which are singletons, and approximately 11% rests with the top ten. The sequencing sample was made of PBMCs. These receptors all stem from a woman between 35 and 50 years old in good health. Some clones in this sample may be carry-over from other donors' samples.

The V and J genes are TRBV19 and TRBJ2-2, with TRBD1 matching over 8 bases. The CDR3 sequence is 14 residues long. Germline V CDR1 and CDR2: LNHDA, SQIVND (reference sequence). V lost 6 bases to trimming and J lost 1 base; unmatched junction nucleotides: 1. CDR3 coding DNA: TGTGCCAGTAGGGGGACAGGGAACACCGGGGAGCTGTTTTTT. This sequence encodes CASRGTGNTGELFF.

The chain recombines TRBV30 with TRBJ2-2; TRBD1 matches at 8 bases. The CDR3 runs to 14 residues. The germline gives CDR1 GTSNPN, CDR2 SVGIG (reference sequence). V trimming: 5 bases; J trimming: 4 bases; junction bases outside the gene matches: 6. The CDR3 DNA reads as TGTGCCTGGGAACCAGGGGGCAGCACCGGGGAGCTGTTTTTT. This encodes CAWEPGGSTGELFF.

This CDR3 is CASSLGPGPQNEQFF. CDR3 DNA sequence: TGTGCCAGCAGCTTAGGTCCGGGACCACAAAATGAGCAGTTCTTC. This sequence joins TRBV7-9 and TRBJ2-1, with D perhaps assigned TRBD1 or TRBD2 (5 bases each). CDR1 is SEHNR, CDR2 FQNEAQ, per germline (reference sequence). The CDR3 spans 15 residues. Trimming took 1 base from V and 7 from J, leaving 14 bases between them. The full variable domain, rest sourced from reference TRBV7-9 and TRBJ2-1, is DTGVSQNPRHKITKRGQNVTFRCDPISEHNRLYWYRQTLGQGPEFLTYFQNEAQLEKSRLLSDRFSAERPKGSFSTLEIQRTEQGDSAMYLCASSLGPGPQNEQFFGPGTRLTVL.

As regards this clone: A far more abundant clone sits one base away, making this likely a read error. The chain uses TRBV11-1 and TRBJ2-7; D assignment may be TRBD1 or TRBD2 (5 bases each). The ends were cut back, 1 base at V and 5 bases at J, with 12 bases in the middle. The CDR3 is 14 residues long. Germline-derived CDR1 and CDR2 are SGHAT and FQDESV (reference sequence). The CDR3 spells CASSLGRGVNEQYF. The CDR3 DNA sequence: TGTGCCAGCAGCTTAGGACGGGGCGTCAACGAGCAGTACTTC. Supplemented by reference TRBV11-1 and TRBJ2-7, the full variable domain reads EAEVAQSPRYKITEKSQAVAFWCDPISGHATLYWYRQILGQGPELLVQFQDESVVDDSQLPKDRFSAERLKGVDSTLKIQPAELGDSAMYLCASSLGRGVNEQYFGPGTRLTVT.

The rearrangement uses TRBV25-1 and TRBJ2-1; a possible D gene is TRBD2 (6 bases). The ends were cut back, 3 bases at V and 4 bases at J, with 13 bases in the middle. The CDR3 is made up of 15 amino acids. From germline, CDR1 is MGHDK and CDR2 SYGVNS. The CDR3 spells CASSDSTGGYNEQFF. The CDR3 DNA reads as TGTGCCAGCAGTGATTCTACCGGGGGATACAATGAGCAGTTCTTC.

This rearrangement joins TRBV2 to TRBJ2-1; no definite D call. The germline V and J ends were trimmed by 2 bases and 8 bases, with 10 bases remaining between them. The length of the CDR3 is 13 residues. The germline V gene has CDR1 SNHLY and CDR2 FYNNEI. The CDR3 DNA reads TGTGCCAGCAGTGAAAGTAGCAAACATGAGCAGTTCTTC. Its protein is CASSESSKHEQFF.

A remark on this clone: This likely traces to a read error, being one base from a far larger clone. The chain employs TRBV5-6 and TRBJ1-2; D remains ambiguous. Germline V CDR1 and CDR2: SGHDT, YYEEEE. The CDR3 length is 15 residues. The V end was cut by 2 bases, the J end by 0 bases, with 11 bases between. The CDR3 DNA reads TGTGCCAGCAGCTTTGTCGTGGGAGCTAACTATGGCTACACCTTC. Its translation: CASSFVVGANYGYTF. The entire variable domain, with the rest obtained from reference TRBV5-6 and TRBJ1-2, is as follows: DAGVTQSPTHLIKTRGQQVTLRCSPKSGHDTVSWYQQALGQGPQFIFQYYEEEERQRGNFPDRFSGHQFPNYSSELNVNALLLGDSALYLCASSFVVGANYGYTFGSGTRLTVV.

Concerning this clone: A single base separates this from a much larger clone, so it may be a read error. The rearrangement joins TRBV28 to TRBJ2-1; D is ambiguous. This CDR3 has 15 residues. Germline lookup yields CDR1 MDHEN and CDR2 SYDVKM. CDR3 in amino acids: CASSLSATPNNEQLF. Written as DNA, the CDR3 is TGTGCCAGCAGTTTATCGGCTACCCCAAACAATGAGCAGCTCTTC.

This CDR3 reads CASSPSGRTADTQYF. CDR3 DNA sequence: TGTGCCAGCTCACCTAGCGGGAGGACCGCAGATACGCAGTATTTT. V usage is TRBV18 and J usage is TRBJ2-3; 10 bases agree with TRBD2. This CDR3 contains 15 residues. J was trimmed by 4 bases and V by 3 bases; bases with no gene match: 4. The germline V gene encodes CDR1 KGHSH and CDR2 LQKENI.

This clone has ten or more counts. J is TRBJ2-7 and V is TRBV28; the match to TRBD2 covers 9 bases. The V and J ends lost 1 base and 3 bases, in that order; junction bases with no gene match: 13. This CDR3 is 18 amino acids long. Per germline, CDR1 MDHEN and CDR2 SYDVKM. The CDR3 loop reads CASSLYPFRGTSNYEQYF. CDR3 sequence (DNA): TGTGCCAGCAGTTTATACCCATTCCGCGGGACTAGCAACTACGAGCAGTACTTC. The complete variable domain, with remaining parts taken from reference TRBV28 and TRBJ2-7, reads DVKVTQSSRYLVKRTGEKVFLECVQDMDHENMFWYRQDPGLGLRLIYFSYDVKMKEKGDIPEGYSVSREKKERFSLILESASTNQTSMYLCASSLYPFRGTSNYEQYFGPGTRLTVT.

The CDR3 loop reads CASSTGGDSNQPQHF. CDR3 nucleotides: TGTGCCAGCAGTACAGGGGGCGATTCCAATCAGCCCCAGCATTTT. The gene calls are TRBV28 and TRBJ1-5; 9 nucleotides line up with TRBD1. The germline CDR1 and CDR2 sequences are MDHEN and SYDVKM. The CDR3 runs to 15 residues. With 5 bases clipped from V and 3 bases from J, the junction kept 5 bases outside the gene matches.

Comment on this clone: At one end, the junction sequence differs from germline, possibly due to a read error. The CDR3 bases are TGCGCCAGCGGGGATTATTCTGAAGCTCTCTTT. Its protein product is CASGDYSEALF. The rearrangement uses TRBV5-1 and TRBJ1-1, with no clear D. The CDR3 covers 11 residues. Looked up from germline, CDR1 is SGHRS and CDR2 is YFSETQ.

The chain joins TRBV28 to TRBJ2-3; unclear D gene. CDR3 size: 15 residues. Trimming shortened V by 1 base and J by 4 bases, and 12 bases separated the two germline ends. CDR1 is MDHEN and CDR2 is SYDVKM in the germline V gene. The CDR3 DNA is TGTGCCAGCAGTTTATACCAAGCTAGGGCAGATACGCAGTATTTT. This gives the protein CASSLYQARADTQYF.

The rearrangement joins TRBV11-2 to TRBJ2-2; D gene unclear. The V and J ends lost 4 bases and 0 bases respectively, with 9 bases between them. Germline V gene data show CDR1 as SGHAT and CDR2 as FQNNGV. This CDR3 comprises 15 residues. The CDR3 bases are TGTGCCAGCAGCTCCCAGTTCCCGAACACCGGGGAGCTGTTTTTT. Translation gives CASSSQFPNTGELFF.

Comments on this clone: This likely stems from a read error, as it lies one base from a far larger clone. The genes are TRBV30 and TRBJ2-2; 8 bases agree with TRBD2. This CDR3 comprises 15 residues. Germline V gene sequence: CDR1 GTSNPN, CDR2 SVGIG (reference sequence). The CDR3 here is CARRAPGGTTGELFF. The CDR3 coding sequence is TGTGCCCGGAGAGCCCCGGGAGGGACTACCGGGGAGCTGTTTTTT.

Turning to this clone: Given a far larger clone just one base away, this is likely a sequencing read error. J is TRBJ2-5 and V is TRBV30, with no clear D. The CDR3 has 13 amino acids. Germline V gene lookup returns CDR1 GTSNPN and CDR2 SVGIG (reference sequence). The CDR3 reads CAWNRVLQEAQYF. CDR3 sequence (DNA): TGTGCCTGGAACAGAGTCCTTCAAGAGGCCCAGTACTTC.

The CDR3 DNA reads as TGTGCCTGGAGTGGTGGCGGGGAGCTGTTTTTT. Translating it yields CAWSGGGELFF. The J gene is TRBJ2-2, the V gene TRBV30, with D unclear. The V gene's germline CDR1 is GTSNPN and CDR2 SVGIG (reference sequence). The CDR3 extends over 11 amino acids. The germline V and J ends were trimmed by 1 base and 7 bases, with 4 bases remaining between them.

V usage is TRBV7-8 and J usage is TRBJ1-1; D remains unclear. The V end lost 5 bases, the J end lost 1 base, and 11 bases lay between the germline ends. CDR1 SGHVS and CDR2 FQNEAQ come from the germline V gene. CDR3 size: 14 residues. CDR3 sequence (DNA): TGTGCCAGCAGCACATATCAGGAGAACACTGAAGCTTTCTTT. Translating it yields CASSTYQENTEAFF.

The genes are TRBV29-1 and TRBJ1-1, with unresolved D. The CDR3 spans 11 residues. Germline V gene lookup returns CDR1 SQVTM and CDR2 ANQGSEA. This CDR3 is CMGRSNTEAFF. The CDR3 DNA sequence: TGCATGGGCAGATCGAACACTGAAGCTTTCTTT. The whole variable domain, filled in from reference TRBV29-1 and TRBJ1-1, reads SAVISQKPSRDICQRGTSLTIQCQVDSQVTMMFWYRQQPGQSLTLIATANQGSEATYESGFVIDKFPISRPNLTFSTLTVSNMSPEDSSIYLCMGRSNTEAFFGQGTRLTVV.

This chain links TRBV27 with TRBJ2-1, with a weak D call TRBD2 (5 bases). The germline V gene encodes CDR1 MNHEY and CDR2 SMNVEV (reference sequence). Trimming took 7 bases from V and 10 from J, leaving 17 bases between them. The CDR3 is 13 residues long. The CDR3 loop is CASTSAGRGEQFF. The CDR3 DNA sequence: TGTGCCAGCACTAGTGCTGGTCGGGGAGAGCAGTTCTTC.

The chain recombines TRBV5-4 with TRBJ1-1, with 7 bases that match TRBD1. With 0 bases clipped from V and 1 base from J, the junction kept 6 bases outside the gene matches. The CDR3 is 16 residues long. Germline CDR1 reads SGHNT; CDR2 reads YYREEE (reference sequence). CDR3 loop: CASSLGPGQQNTEAFF. The CDR3 nucleotides read TGTGCCAGCAGCTTGGGACCGGGACAGCAGAACACTGAAGCTTTCTTT.

The V call is TRBV28, the J call TRBJ1-1; maybe TRBD1 (5 bases). Per germline, CDR1 MDHEN and CDR2 SYDVKM. V was pared by 2 bases and J by 8 bases, with 9 bases between. The CDR3 runs 12 residues. DNA for the CDR3: TGTGCCAGCAGTTTACGGGGCAGAGAAGCTTTCTTT. Its translation: CASSLRGREAFF.

J is TRBJ1-3 and V is TRBV5-5; D is possibly TRBD1 (6 bases). This CDR3 region has 12 residues. Germline lookup yields CDR1 SGHKS and CDR2 YYEKEE (reference sequence). The V gene lost 6 bases and the J gene lost 10 bases, with 14 bases spanning the gap. CDR3 protein: CASTLRQETIYF. For the CDR3, the DNA is TGTGCCAGCACTCTTAGACAGGAGACCATATATTTT.

A single count supports this clone. Just one base apart from a much larger clone, this may be a read error. Given the absence of the conserved phenylalanine or tryptophan at the CDR3 end, a read error is likely. The chain couples TRBV4-3 to TRBJ2-3; D may match TRBD1 or TRBD2 (6 bases each). Trimming cost V 6 bases and J 2 bases, with 12 bases left between them. CDR1 and CDR2 from the germline V gene are LGHNA and YSLEER. The CDR3 has 14 amino acids. CDR3 residues: CASSPRGATDTQYS. The DNA for the CDR3 is TGCGCCAGCAGTCCGAGGGGGGCCACAGATACGCAGTATTCT.

The chain is built from TRBV9 and TRBJ1-6; 7 bases are a match to TRBD1. Germline CDR1 and CDR2: SGDLS and YYNGEE. J was trimmed by 8 bases and V by 0 bases; bases with no gene match: 8. This CDR3 has 16 residues. The CDR3 bases are TGTGCCAGCAGCGTAGGGGGAGGGGGCGATTATTCACCCCTCCACTTT. Its translation is CASSVGGGGDYSPLHF.

Comments on this clone: This likely stems from a read error, as it lies one base from a far larger clone. Other DNA sequences in the same sample also yield this CDR3. The V gene is TRBV28, the J gene TRBJ1-1, with TRBD1 identical over 8 bases. Germline CDR1 MDHEN, CDR2 SYDVKM. This CDR3 has 15 residues. Here the CDR3 DNA reads TGTGCCAGCAGCCCCGGGACAGGACACTCCACTGAAGCCTTCTTT. Translation: CASSPGTGHSTEAFF.

This clone was seen once. A read error is the likely source, as a far larger clone sits one nucleotide away. Additional DNA sequences in this sample encode the identical CDR3. The rearrangement joins TRBV28 to TRBJ1-1; D is undetermined. The CDR3 has 13 amino acids. Germline assignment: CDR1 MDHEN and CDR2 SYDVKM. CDR3 amino acids: CASSSGFDTEAFF. CDR3 in DNA: TGTGCTAGCAGTTCCGGGTTTGACACTGAAGCTTTCTTT.

This sequence joins TRBV25-1 and TRBJ1-5; D is uncertain. This CDR3 spans 13 amino acids. Deletions cut 4 bases from V and 4 bases from J, with 8 bases between. The V gene's germline CDR1 is MGHDK and CDR2 SYGVNS. CDR3 sequence reads: CASSAGLNQPQHF. The CDR3 DNA sequence: TGTGCCAGCAGTGCAGGCCTGAATCAGCCCCAGCATTTT. The variable domain in full, completed from reference TRBV25-1 and TRBJ1-5, reads EADIYQTPRYLVIGTGKKITLECSQTMGHDKMYWYQQDPGMELHLIHYSYGVNSTEKGDLSSESTVSRIRTEHFPLTLESARPSHTSQYLCASSAGLNQPQHFGDGTRLSIL.

The gene calls are TRBV4-1 and TRBJ2-3; D not certain. The V end lost 3 bases, the J end lost 9 bases, and 13 bases lay between the germline ends. CDR1 is MGHRA and CDR2 is YSYEKL in the germline V gene. This CDR3 region has 13 residues. The CDR3 region is CASSHPGEETQYF. The DNA for the CDR3 is TGCGCCAGCAGCCACCCTGGGGAAGAGACGCAGTATTTT.

V and J are TRBV11-2 and TRBJ2-7; a weak D match, TRBD1 (6 bases). Germline CDR1 SGHAT, CDR2 FQNNGV. The CDR3 loop spans 19 amino acids. V was pared by 2 bases and J by 2 bases, with 25 bases between. As DNA, the CDR3 is TGTGCCAGCAGCTTAAGGTTGAGGGGGAACATGCGGGCGGCCTACGAGCAGTACTTC. This sequence encodes CASSLRLRGNMRAAYEQYF.